The 30 T cell receptor beta chains listed next were all sequenced from one sample in a study of cytomegalovirus exposure and HLA in healthy donors. PCR employed 60 Vbeta and 13 Jbeta primers. Clones were sequenced by immunoSEQ multiplex PCR, and TCRdb holds only the in-frame ones, with some missing. The sample includes approximately 110,000 clones, over 60% seen only once; the top ten take around 4.8%. Sample: PBMCs. The receptors were sampled from a young man in good health and CMV-seropositive.

This chain uses TRBV5-6 with TRBJ1-1, with 12 bases aligning to TRBD1. CDR1 is SGHDT, CDR2 YYEEEE, per germline. CDR3 length: 16 residues. V dropped 4 bases and J dropped 1; count of bases not matched to a gene: 5. The CDR3 nucleotides are TGTGCCAGCAGCCCCGGGACAGGGGGCGCGAACACTGAAGCTTTCTTT. Its protein product is CASSPGTGGANTEAFF. The whole variable domain, filled in from reference TRBV5-6 and TRBJ1-1, reads DAGVTQSPTHLIKTRGQQVTLRCSPKSGHDTVSWYQQALGQGPQFIFQYYEEEERQRGNFPDRFSGHQFPNYSSELNVNALLLGDSALYLCASSPGTGGANTEAFFGQGTRLTVV.

The chain is built from TRBV28 and TRBJ1-4, with TRBD1 as a possible D gene (5 bases). Germline values: CDR1 MDHEN, CDR2 SYDVKM. Trimming removed 5 bases from V and 11 bases from J, with 12 bases in between. The CDR3 sequence is 12 residues long. CDR3 DNA: TGTGCCAGCAGTCCCCCCAAGGGGAAACTGTTTTTT. Amino acid sequence: CASSPPKGKLFF.

The rearrangement joins TRBV28 to TRBJ2-2; perhaps TRBD2 as D (5 bases). The CDR3 length is 12 residues. CDR1 is MDHEN and CDR2 is SYDVKM in the germline V gene. V gave up 3 bases and J gave up 7 bases, with 6 bases separating them. The CDR3 DNA reads as TGTGCCAGCAGTTTCGGAGGCGGGGAGCTGTTTTTT. Amino acid sequence: CASSFGGGELFF.

This clone was seen a few times. At one end, the junction sequence differs from germline, possibly due to a read error. V is TRBV7-9 and J is TRBJ1-1; 8 bases are shared with TRBD1. This CDR3 is 12 amino acids long. CDR1 SEHNR and CDR2 FQNEAQ come from the germline V gene (reference sequence). CDR3 bases: TGTTCCAGTGGACAGGGCGGCACTGAAGCTTTCTTT. Its protein is CSSGQGGTEAFF.

In its sample, this clone was seen once. This rearrangement joins TRBV19 to TRBJ2-1; maybe TRBD2 (7 bases). V was cut by 7 bases and J by 2 bases, with 18 bases left in between. From germline, CDR1 is LNHDA and CDR2 SQIVND (reference sequence). This CDR3 region has 16 residues. This CDR3 is CASNILGGAPYNEQFF. The DNA for the CDR3 is TGTGCCAGTAACATCCTGGGGGGGGCCCCCTACAATGAGCAGTTCTTC.

The rearrangement joins TRBV5-1 to TRBJ2-7; TRBD2 agrees at 10 bases. Per germline, CDR1 SGHRS and CDR2 YFSETQ. V lost 0 bases to trimming and J lost 0 bases; unmatched junction nucleotides: 9. This CDR3 has 18 amino acids. CDR3 amino acids: CASSLDPSGGSISYEQYF. CDR3 nucleotides: TGCGCCAGCAGCTTGGATCCTAGCGGGGGCTCTATCTCCTACGAGCAGTACTTC.

This clone was counted only a few times. The V gene is TRBV7-9, the J gene TRBJ1-1, with no clear D. The CDR3 is made up of 15 amino acids. The germline gives CDR1 SEHNR, CDR2 FQNEAQ (reference sequence). The V end lost 2 bases, the J end lost 1 base, and 11 bases lay between the germline ends. Written as DNA, the CDR3 is TGTGCCAGCAGCTTAAGGCCCGGAGCGAACACTGAAGCTTTCTTT. Its protein is CASSLRPGANTEAFF.

Comment on this clone: The same CDR3 can be traced to other DNA sequences in this sample. The V and J genes are TRBV4-1 and TRBJ1-2; D remains unclear. The CDR3 covers 16 residues. Per the germline V gene, CDR1 is MGHRA and CDR2 is YSYEKL. The ends were cut back, 0 bases at V and 0 bases at J, with 11 bases in the middle. The CDR3 sequence: CASSQEGRRANYGYTF. In nucleotides, the CDR3 is TGCGCCAGCAGCCAAGAGGGCAGGCGCGCTAACTATGGCTACACCTTC.

The chain has TRBV4-1 and TRBJ2-5; TRBD1 agrees at 7 bases. The germline CDR1 and CDR2 sequences are MGHRA and YSYEKL. Trimming cost V 3 bases and J 5 bases; bases outside gene matches: 6. The CDR3 is 14 amino acids. The DNA of the CDR3 is TGCGCCAGCAGCCAGACAGGGATTACGGAGACCCAGTACTTC. Translated, it gives CASSQTGITETQYF.

The V and J genes are TRBV7-7 and TRBJ2-1; 12 bases are a match to TRBD2. After removal of 5 bases from V and 4 bases from J, the junction contained 3 bases not matched to a gene. The CDR3 is made up of 15 amino acids. Germline V gene sequence: CDR1 SSHAT, CDR2 FNYEAQ (reference sequence). The CDR3 sequence is CASSPGTSGYNEQFF. In DNA, the CDR3 is TGTGCCAGCAGCCCCGGGACTAGCGGGTACAATGAGCAGTTCTTC.

V and J are TRBV29-1 and TRBJ2-3, with TRBD2 matching over 8 bases. Germline V gives CDR1 SQVTM, CDR2 ANQGSEA. The CDR3 covers 15 residues. The V and J ends lost 4 bases and 2 bases, in that order; junction bases with no gene match: 8. The CDR3: CSVAGGVRSTDTQYF. Written as DNA, the CDR3 is TGCAGCGTTGCGGGAGGGGTGCGGTCCACAGATACGCAGTATTTT.

There are a few counts of this clone. The J gene is TRBJ2-7, the V gene TRBV2; D call uncertain. Trimming shortened V by 3 bases and J by 4 bases, and 4 bases separated the two germline ends. Germline V CDR1 and CDR2: SNHLY, FYNNEI. The CDR3 has 11 amino acids. The CDR3: CASSDTYEQYF. In nucleotides, the CDR3 is TGTGCCAGCAGTGACACATACGAGCAGTACTTC.

This chain joins TRBV5-6 and TRBJ1-4; possibly TRBD1 for D (6 bases). The CDR3 covers 15 residues. Trimming cost V 3 bases and J 0 bases, with 9 bases left between them. CDR1 SGHDT and CDR2 YYEEEE come from the germline V gene. The CDR3, as DNA: TGTGCCAGCAGCTCGGACAGTTCAACTAATGAAAAACTGTTTTTT. This encodes CASSSDSSTNEKLFF.

The chain employs TRBV7-2 and TRBJ1-1; D is undetermined. The CDR3 runs to 13 residues. The germline V gene encodes CDR1 SGHTA and CDR2 FQGNSA. Trimming pared 6 bases from V and 1 base from J, leaving 9 bases between. Here the CDR3 reads CASRGSQNTEAFF. CDR3 DNA sequence: TGTGCCAGCAGGGGCTCGCAGAACACTGAAGCTTTCTTT.

The CDR3 DNA reads as TGTGCCAGCAGTTGGACAGGGCCTAATGAAAAACTGTTTTTT. This translates into CASSWTGPNEKLFF. V and J are TRBV7-2 and TRBJ1-4; 8 bases are a match to TRBD1. CDR3 length: 14 amino acids. From germline, CDR1 is SGHTA and CDR2 FQGNSA. V dropped 6 bases and J dropped 3; count of bases not matched to a gene: 3.

This clone was found once. The chain carries TRBV19 and TRBJ2-6; 8 nucleotides agree with TRBD1. Germline trimming cut 0 bases from V and 4 bases from J; bases unmatched to any gene: 8. The CDR3 is made up of 18 amino acids. Germline values: CDR1 LNHDA, CDR2 SQIVND (reference sequence). CDR3 coding DNA: TGTGCCAGTAGTATAGATGCAGGGGGCGCCCCCGGGGCCAACGTCCTGACTTTC. Protein: CASSIDAGGAPGANVLTF.

This clone was seen a few times. The rearrangement uses TRBV4-3 and TRBJ1-5; D gene uncertain. CDR1 and CDR2 (germline): LGHNA, YSLEER. Trimming removed 1 base at V and 2 bases at J, with 9 bases between. The CDR3 loop spans 15 amino acids. This chain's CDR3 is CASSQGRQGNQPQHF. CDR3 in DNA: TGCGCCAGCAGCCAAGGGAGGCAAGGCAATCAGCCCCAGCATTTT.

The chain links TRBV9 to TRBJ2-5; D is uncertain. With 2 bases removed from V and 3 bases from J, the gap between germline ends came to 11 bases. Germline CDR1 SGDLS, CDR2 YYNGEE. The CDR3 sequence is 14 residues long. The CDR3 region is CASSVGVSEETQYF. DNA for the CDR3: TGTGCCAGCAGCGTCGGAGTGTCAGAAGAGACCCAGTACTTC.

Note on this clone: A junction end diverges from the germline sequence, so it may reflect a read error. The chain is built from TRBV7-9 and TRBJ2-7; TRBD1 aligns across 8 bases. Germline V gene data show CDR1 as SEHNR and CDR2 as FQNEAQ (reference sequence). CDR3 length: 16 amino acids. CDR3 sequence reads: CSSSSPPGQEFYEQYF. The CDR3 DNA follows: TGTTCCAGCAGCTCCCCCCCGGGACAGGAGTTCTACGAGCAGTACTTC.

This chain links TRBV6-7 with TRBJ2-2; a possible D gene is TRBD2 (6 bases). TRBV6-7 counts as an open reading frame of uncertain function. The CDR3 contains 13 residues. V was pared by 11 bases and J by 7 bases, with 17 bases between. For the CDR3, the DNA is TGTGCCGCGGGGCAAACTAGAAGCGGGGAGCTGTTTTTT. Residues: CAAGQTRSGELFF.

The rearrangement links TRBV5-8 to TRBJ2-1, with 11 bases aligning to TRBD1. V shed 1 base and J 11 bases; nucleotides not matched to a gene: 2. The length of the CDR3 is 13 residues. Germline CDR1 is SGHTS and CDR2 is YDEGEE. The CDR3 coding sequence is TGTGCCAGCAGCTTGAGGGACAGGGGGAAGCAGTTCTTC. As protein: CASSLRDRGKQFF.

The chain links TRBV6-4 to TRBJ1-5, with TRBD1 as a possible D gene (6 bases). Trimming took off 2 bases at V and 4 bases at J, with 15 bases between the two ends. Germline values: CDR1 MRHNA, CDR2 SNTAGT. This CDR3 spans 16 amino acids. As DNA, the CDR3 is TGTGCCAGCAGTGACCAGCAGGGGTTCCAAAATCAGCCCCAGCATTTT. Translating gives CASSDQQGFQNQPQHF.

V gene TRBV5-1 combines with J gene TRBJ1-2, with 7 nucleotides matching TRBD1. This CDR3 has 14 amino acids. CDR1 and CDR2 from the germline V gene are SGHRS and YFSETQ. The V gene end was trimmed by 2 bases and the J gene end by 3 bases; junction bases not matched to a gene: 4. DNA for the CDR3: TGCGCCAGCAGCTTCGGGACAGAACACTATGGCTACACCTTC. Protein sequence: CASSFGTEHYGYTF.

This chain uses TRBV4-1 with TRBJ1-3; no clear D gene. CDR1 and CDR2 (germline): MGHRA, YSYEKL. CDR3 length: 16 amino acids. The V end lost 0 bases, the J end lost 4 bases, and 13 bases lay between the germline ends. The CDR3 bases are TGCGCCAGCAGCCAAGATGAGGCAGCTGGGGGAAACACCATATATTTT. Protein sequence: CASSQDEAAGGNTIYF.

The sample holds a few counts of this clone. The chain joins TRBV19 to TRBJ1-4; 8 bases fit TRBD1. V shed 6 bases, J shed 3 bases, and the junction held 3 bases outside the gene matches. The germline CDR1 and CDR2 sequences are LNHDA and SQIVND (reference sequence). The CDR3 runs 14 residues. The CDR3 here is CASRLQGANEKLFF. The CDR3 DNA is TGTGCCAGTAGACTACAGGGGGCTAATGAAAAACTGTTTTTT.

The rearrangement joins TRBV9 to TRBJ2-2; D is ambiguous. Germline CDR1 is SGDLS and CDR2 is YYNGEE. CDR3 size: 16 residues. V gave up 4 bases and J gave up 1 base, with 14 bases separating them. The CDR3 nucleotides are TGTGCCAGCAGCCTTAACTCAGGAAGGAACACCGGGGAGCTGTTTTTT. Encoded protein: CASSLNSGRNTGELFF.

J is TRBJ2-5 and V is TRBV5-4, with 7 positions matching TRBD2. The germline V gene encodes CDR1 SGHNT and CDR2 YYREEE (reference sequence). The CDR3 has 14 amino acids. The V segment lost 4 bases and the J segment 0 bases; nucleotides outside the gene matches: 3. The chain's CDR3 is CASSGGGYQETQYF. The CDR3 DNA sequence: TGTGCCAGCAGCGGGGGGGGGTACCAAGAGACCCAGTACTTC.

This clone came up once. V usage is TRBV5-4 and J usage is TRBJ2-1; 9 bases line up with TRBD2. The CDR3 runs to 15 residues. CDR1 is SGHNT and CDR2 is YYREEE in the germline V gene (reference sequence). With V trimmed by 0 bases and J by 10 bases, 8 bases remained unmatched. The chain's CDR3 is CASSLGAGGPGEQFF. The CDR3 DNA reads TGTGCCAGCAGCTTGGGGGCGGGGGGGCCAGGCGAGCAGTTCTTC.

The chain links TRBV5-1 to TRBJ2-1; D is uncertain. This CDR3 contains 12 residues. Deletions cut 0 bases from V and 8 bases from J, with 6 bases between. From germline, CDR1 is SGHRS and CDR2 YFSETQ. CDR3: CASSLEYYEQFF. CDR3 DNA: TGCGCCAGCAGCTTGGAATACTATGAGCAGTTCTTC.

Here the CDR3 reads CASRMTGANSPLHF. CDR3 in DNA: TGTGCCAGTAGGATGACAGGTGCAAATTCACCCCTCCACTTT. The chain couples TRBV19 to TRBJ1-6; a possible D gene is TRBD1 (6 bases). The V end lost 6 bases, the J end lost 7 bases, and 13 bases lay between the germline ends. The CDR3 covers 14 residues. CDR1 and CDR2 from the germline V gene are LNHDA and SQIVND (reference sequence). The variable domain in full, completed from reference TRBV19 and TRBJ1-6, reads DGGITQSPKYLFRKEGQNVTLSCEQNLNHDAMYWYRQDPGQGLRLIYYSQIVNDFQKGDIAEGYSVSREKKESFPLTVTSAQKNPTAFYLCASRMTGANSPLHFGNGTRLTVT.